These 19 T cell receptor beta chains were sequenced from one sample in a study of glioma-infiltrating T cells. Amplification of TCR alpha and beta CDR3 regions from RNA used iRepertoire nested multiplex PCR. TCRdb called the multiplex PCR reads again in MiXCR, with one record for every CDR3 protein. Of 100,000 to 150,000 distinct CDR3 sequences listed, around 25% are singletons. Sample: glioma tissue, nonneoplastic brain tissue, or PBMCs (not recorded which). Receptors were obtained from a human donor with low-grade glioma or glioblastoma, undergoing nonglioma brain surgery, or in good health (not recorded which).

This clonotype appeared a few times. The rearrangement links TRBV18 to TRBJ2-1; 11 bases are shared with TRBD2. The junction had 11 bases not matched to a gene; V was cut back by 7 bases and J by 9 bases. The CDR3 spans 15 residues. CDR1 and CDR2 from the germline V gene are KGHSH and LQKENI. CDR3 nucleotides: TGTGCCAGCTTTCCCGCTAGCGGGGGGATACGTGAGCAGTTCTTC. Protein sequence: CASFPASGGIREQFF. Together with reference TRBV18 and TRBJ2-1, the CDR3 gives the full variable domain: NAGVMQNPRHLVRRRGQEARLRCSPMKGHSHVYWYRQLPEEGLKFMVYLQKENIIDESGMPKERFSAEFPKEGPSILRIQQVVRGDSAAYFCASFPASGGIREQFFGPGTRLTVL.

This clonotype appeared a few times. The CDR3 region is CASSGTGGALQETQYF. DNA for the CDR3: TGTGCCAGTAGTGGTACAGGGGGCGCTTTACAAGAGACCCAGTACTTC. The genes are TRBV19 and TRBJ2-5; 9 positions agree with TRBD1. The length of the CDR3 is 16 residues. Looked up from germline, CDR1 is LNHDA and CDR2 is SQIVND (reference sequence). V shed 5 bases, J shed 2 bases, and the junction held 9 bases outside the gene matches. Using reference TRBV19 and TRBJ2-5 for the parts outside the CDR3, the full variable domain is DGGITQSPKYLFRKEGQNVTLSCEQNLNHDAMYWYRQDPGQGLRLIYYSQIVNDFQKGDIAEGYSVSREKKESFPLTVTSAQKNPTAFYLCASSGTGGALQETQYFGPGTRLLVL.

This clonotype was counted at least ten times. This sequence joins TRBV15 and TRBJ1-5; maybe TRBD1 (5 bases). Germline V gene lookup returns CDR1 LNHNV and CDR2 YYDKDF (reference sequence). Trimming removed 4 bases at V and 0 bases at J, with 13 bases between. This CDR3 region has 16 residues. CDR3 in DNA: TGTGCCACCAGCATGGATAGAGGGGTTAGCAATCAGCCCCAGCATTTT. Amino acids: CATSMDRGVSNQPQHF.

The count of this clonotype is one. V usage is TRBV6-1 and J usage is TRBJ1-6; TRBD1 is a possible D gene (5 bases). CDR1 and CDR2 (germline): MNHNS, SASEGT. Trimming left V 4 bases short and J 8 bases short, with 18 bases between. This CDR3 is built from 16 residues. The CDR3, as DNA: TGTGCCAGCAGTGGATCTGCAGGACGGGGGTATTCACCCCTCCACTTT. It codes for CASSGSAGRGYSPLHF.

The chain has TRBV11-2 and TRBJ1-2, with a tentative D call TRBD1 (6 bases). Germline V CDR1 and CDR2: SGHAT, FQNNGV. V was cut by 2 bases and J by 11 bases, with 12 bases left in between. This CDR3 region has 12 residues. CDR3: CASSLSGQNYTF. Here the CDR3 DNA reads TGTGCCAGCAGCTTAAGTGGACAGAATTACACCTTC.

The rearrangement links TRBV4-1 to TRBJ2-7, with TRBD2 matching over 7 bases. Germline CDR1 is MGHRA and CDR2 is YSYEKL. The trim removed 3 bases at V and 2 bases at J, leaving 7 bases unmatched. CDR3 size: 15 residues. Here the CDR3 reads CASSQGHGGAYEQYV. DNA of the CDR3: TGCGCCAGCAGCCAGGGTCATGGGGGGGCCTACGAGCAGTACGTC.

The V and J genes are TRBV11-2 and TRBJ1-1; possible D gene TRBD1, 6 bases. The CDR3 runs 14 residues. The germline V gene encodes CDR1 SGHAT and CDR2 FQNNGV. Trimming pared 7 bases from V and 1 base from J, leaving 13 bases between. The CDR3 DNA sequence: TGTGCCAGCAACTCTCAGACAGGGAACACTGAAGCTTTCTTT. Translation gives CASNSQTGNTEAFF.

J is TRBJ1-5 and V is TRBV19; no reliable D call. This CDR3 is built from 12 residues. V lost 5 bases, J lost 5 bases, and 7 bases lay in between. Germline-derived CDR1 and CDR2 are LNHDA and SQIVND (reference sequence). CDR3 protein: CASSLHHQPQHF. The CDR3, as DNA: TGTGCCAGTAGTCTTCACCATCAGCCCCAGCATTTT.

The chain combines TRBV7-9 with TRBJ1-1; TRBD1 might be the D (6 bases). The CDR3 spans 16 residues. The V gene lost 4 bases and the J gene lost 3 bases, with 18 bases spanning the gap. Germline V CDR1 and CDR2: SEHNR, FQNEAQ (reference sequence). The CDR3 DNA sequence: TGTGCCAGCAGCTACCCAGCGGGGGCCCTTGACACTGAAGCTTTCTTT. As protein: CASSYPAGALDTEAFF.

The table lists this clonotype with a few counts. V usage is TRBV29-1 and J usage is TRBJ1-3; TRBD1 is a possible D gene (5 bases). Germline loops: CDR1 SQVTM, CDR2 ANQGSEA. Trimming stripped 6 bases from V and 2 bases from J, with 11 bases between. CDR3 length: 13 amino acids. The CDR3 nucleotides are TGCAGCGTGCGACAGTCGACTGGAAACACCATATATTTT. This gives the protein CSVRQSTGNTIYF. Based on the CDR3 plus reference TRBV29-1 and TRBJ1-3, the full variable domain is SAVISQKPSRDICQRGTSLTIQCQVDSQVTMMFWYRQQPGQSLTLIATANQGSEATYESGFVIDKFPISRPNLTFSTLTVSNMSPEDSSIYLCSVRQSTGNTIYFGEGSWLTVV.

The CDR3 nucleotides are TGTGCCAGCTCACCAAGTGAGAAAGATACGCAGTATTTT. Protein sequence: CASSPSEKDTQYF. The chain carries TRBV18 and TRBJ2-3; D remains ambiguous. V lost 2 bases to trimming and J lost 5 bases, with 8 bases between them. Looked up from germline, CDR1 is KGHSH and CDR2 is LQKENI. There are 13 residues in the CDR3.

The rearrangement links TRBV7-9 to TRBJ2-1; 7 bases align to TRBD1. After removal of 6 bases from V and 0 bases from J, the junction contained 5 bases not matched to a gene. The CDR3 has 15 residues. Germline V lookup: CDR1 SEHNR, CDR2 FQNEAQ (reference sequence). The CDR3 loop reads CASSRDSYSYNEQFF. The CDR3 DNA follows: TGTGCCAGCAGTCGGGACAGCTACTCCTACAATGAGCAGTTCTTC.

The sample holds a few counts of this clonotype. A read error may account for a junction end that differs from germline. The chain carries TRBV6-5 and TRBJ2-2; D may be TRBD1 (7 bases). The CDR3 sequence is 16 residues long. Germline V gives CDR1 MNHEY, CDR2 SVGAGI. This chain's CDR3 is CASSYSQGGVTGELFF. For the CDR3, the DNA is TGTGCCAGTAGTTACTCTCAGGGGGGCGTCACCGGGGAGCTGTTTTTT.

This clonotype appeared a few times. The V gene is TRBV18, the J gene TRBJ1-5; 8 bases map to TRBD1. The CDR3 is made up of 17 amino acids. V trimming: 4 bases; J trimming: 7 bases; junction bases outside the gene matches: 15. Germline CDR1 KGHSH, CDR2 LQKENI. CDR3 in DNA: TGTGCCAGCTCACAAAGAGCAGGGGGCGCAGGATGGCAGCCCCAGCATTTT. Encoded protein: CASSQRAGGAGWQPQHF.

This chain links TRBV28 with TRBJ2-1; 7 bases are shared with TRBD2. The CDR3 contains 13 residues. Germline V lookup: CDR1 MDHEN, CDR2 SYDVKM. The V gene end was trimmed by 6 bases and the J gene end by 5 bases; junction bases not matched to a gene: 4. This CDR3 is CASSFGGNNEQFF. The DNA for the CDR3 is TGTGCCAGCAGCTTCGGGGGGAACAATGAGCAGTTCTTC.

This clonotype was observed many times. The CDR3 spells CASSRTGMATEAFF. CDR3 in DNA: TGTGCCAGCAGCCGGACAGGGATGGCCACTGAAGCTTTCTTT. The rearrangement joins TRBV6-1 to TRBJ1-1; TRBD1 aligns across 8 bases. CDR3 length: 14 amino acids. CDR1 is MNHNS and CDR2 is SASEGT in the germline V gene. J lost 4 bases, V lost 6 bases, and 7 bases had no gene match.

The chain links TRBV19 to TRBJ2-3; D not certain. Per the germline V gene, CDR1 is LNHDA and CDR2 is SQIVND (reference sequence). The germline V and J ends were trimmed by 3 bases and 5 bases, with 3 bases remaining between them. The CDR3 sequence is 11 residues long. The CDR3 here is CASSMVDTQYF. The DNA for the CDR3 is TGTGCCAGTAGTATGGTAGATACGCAGTATTTT.

This clonotype was seen ten or more times. The chain links TRBV3-1 to TRBJ2-5; 11 bases match TRBD1. This CDR3 has 14 residues. The germline V gene encodes CDR1 LGHDT and CDR2 YNNKEL (reference sequence). V lost 8 bases and J lost 5; bases outside the gene matches: 7. CDR3 residues: CASSLGQGDETQYF. As DNA, the CDR3 is TGTGCCAGCTCCCTGGGACAGGGGGACGAGACCCAGTACTTC.

CDR3 in DNA: TGTGCCACCAGTGACCCTAGGACCTATGGCTACACCTTC. This sequence encodes CATSDPRTYGYTF. The chain joins TRBV24-1 to TRBJ1-2; D is unresolved. The CDR3 sequence is 13 residues long. V lost 4 bases, J lost 4 bases, and 9 bases lay in between. In germline, CDR1 is KGHDR, CDR2 SFDVKD.